The present T cell receptor (beta chain) was sequenced within a study of CD8 T cell repertoires and HIV-1 epitope variants. Study-level information: T cells were stimulated with Twenty-five Gag and Nef peptides separately. Epitopes were three Gag families plus Nef HW9 and YT9.

In the case of this clone: The antigen is unknown.

On the immunoSEQ platform, TCR beta CDR3s were sequenced at survey depth. Assay used: immunoSEQ multiplex PCR; TCRdb lists only in-frame clones, some missing. There are roughly 4,000 clones in the sample; around 68% occur only once, and 42% lies in the top ten. The clonotype originates from a male donor with HIV. The source material was cultured CD8+ T cells derived from PBMCs.

The CDR3 is CASSEGLAVAYEQYF. The DNA for the CDR3 is TGTGCCAGCAGTGAAGGGCTAGCGGTCGCCTACGAGCAGTACTTC. V usage is TRBV2 and J usage is TRBJ2-7; 7 bases are a match to TRBD2. The CDR3 is 15 residues long. Trimming removed 1 base from V and 2 bases from J; junction bases left unmatched: 5. Germline CDR1 is SNHLY and CDR2 is FYNNEI.